The rows below give T cell receptor beta chains drawn from one sample of a study of blood T cells in healthy people across ages. TCRdb passed the 5' RACE reads through MiXCR, listing each CDR3 protein once. The data contain about 670,000 distinct CDR3 sequences, 35% to 50% of them singletons. The sample taken for sequencing was blood. The origin of the receptors is an elderly man in good health. Both conserved end residues are part of each CDR3. A D gene is named only where the DNA matches it firmly. Expanded clones are given a class, and other clones once, few, many or no size at all.

clone_size,v_call,j_call,d_call,cdr3_nt,cdr3_aa
NA,TRBV10-3,TRBJ2-5,TRBD1,TGTGCCATCAGAACCGGGACAGCGCAAGAGACCCAGTACTTC,CAIRTGTAQETQYF
NA,TRBV7-2,TRBJ2-1,NA,TGTGCCAGCAGCTTAGATTTCGGGGTCTCCTACAATGAGCAGTTCTTC,CASSLDFGVSYNEQFF
NA,TRBV9,TRBJ2-7,TRBD1,TGTGCCAGCAGCGGCGGACAGGGTCGAGCGCAGTACTTC,CASSGGQGRAQYF
few,TRBV25-1,TRBJ2-7,NA,TGTGCCAGCACAGGACAGCTCTACGAGCAGTACTTC,CASTGQLYEQYF
few,TRBV10-2,TRBJ2-7,TRBD1,TGCGCCAGCAGTGACCGGGACAGAGGTTTCTACGAGCAGTACTTC,CASSDRDRGFYEQYF
NA,TRBV28,TRBJ2-7,NA,TGTGCCAGCAGTTTAGGGGGGCGCGGCCAGTACTTC,CASSLGGRGQYF
few,TRBV6-5,TRBJ1-2,TRBD1,TGTGCCAGCAGACCTCAGGGGGCGTTGGATGGCTACACCTTC,CASRPQGALDGYTF
few,TRBV5-1,TRBJ2-7,TRBD2,TGCGCCAGCAGCTTGCCTCGGGAGGGTAGCGAGCAGTACTTC,CASSLPREGSEQYF
NA,TRBV4-2,TRBJ1-4,TRBD1,TGTGCCAGCAGCCAAGACCGGACAGGATCTGAAAAACTGTTTTTT,CASSQDRTGSEKLFF
NA,TRBV5-6,TRBJ1-2,TRBD1,TGTGCCAGCAGCTTGGAACAGGGGGCGATTGGCTACACCTTC,CASSLEQGAIGYTF
NA,TRBV18,TRBJ2-7,TRBD2,TGTGCCAGCTCCCGGGGGCCTAGCGGGATTACTTACGAGCAGTACTTC,CASSRGPSGITYEQYF
few,TRBV12-3/TRBV12-4,TRBJ2-3,TRBD2,TGTGCCAGCAGTTTAGGCCTAGCGGCGAACACAGATACGCAGTATTTT,CASSLGLAANTDTQYF
NA,TRBV7-2,TRBJ2-3,NA,TGTGCCAGCAGCTCCCCCCTTCAGGATACGCAGTATTTT,CASSSPLQDTQYF
NA,TRBV7-8,TRBJ1-5,NA,TGTGCCAGCAGCTTAGCCAGAAATAGCAATCAGCCCCAGCATTTT,CASSLARNSNQPQHF
NA,TRBV29-1,TRBJ2-3,NA,TGCAGCGTTGGGGGGGCGTTGGGGGCAGATACGCAGTATTTT,CSVGGALGADTQYF